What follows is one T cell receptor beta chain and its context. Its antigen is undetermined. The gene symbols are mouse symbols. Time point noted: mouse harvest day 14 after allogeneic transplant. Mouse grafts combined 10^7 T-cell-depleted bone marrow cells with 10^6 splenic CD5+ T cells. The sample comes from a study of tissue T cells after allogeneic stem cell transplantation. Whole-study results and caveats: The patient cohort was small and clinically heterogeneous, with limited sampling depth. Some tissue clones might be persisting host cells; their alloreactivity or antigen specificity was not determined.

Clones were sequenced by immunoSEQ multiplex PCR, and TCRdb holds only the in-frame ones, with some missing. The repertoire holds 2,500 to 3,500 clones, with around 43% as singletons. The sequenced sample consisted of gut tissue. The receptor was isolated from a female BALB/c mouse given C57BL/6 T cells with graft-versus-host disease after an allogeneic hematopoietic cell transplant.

Here the CDR3 reads CASSGQLSNERLFF. The sequenced CDR3 bases are TGTGCCAGCAGTGGACAGCTTTCCAACGAAAGATTATTT. The chain couples TRBV26 to TRBJ1-4, with D perhaps matching TRBD1 (6 bases). The CDR3 end falls 1 residue outside the read, so it is completed with the germline J gene. Looked up from germline, CDR1 is KGHPV and CDR2 is FQNQEV (reference sequence). Trimming removed 5 bases at V and 0 bases at J, with 7 bases between. This CDR3 contains 14 residues.